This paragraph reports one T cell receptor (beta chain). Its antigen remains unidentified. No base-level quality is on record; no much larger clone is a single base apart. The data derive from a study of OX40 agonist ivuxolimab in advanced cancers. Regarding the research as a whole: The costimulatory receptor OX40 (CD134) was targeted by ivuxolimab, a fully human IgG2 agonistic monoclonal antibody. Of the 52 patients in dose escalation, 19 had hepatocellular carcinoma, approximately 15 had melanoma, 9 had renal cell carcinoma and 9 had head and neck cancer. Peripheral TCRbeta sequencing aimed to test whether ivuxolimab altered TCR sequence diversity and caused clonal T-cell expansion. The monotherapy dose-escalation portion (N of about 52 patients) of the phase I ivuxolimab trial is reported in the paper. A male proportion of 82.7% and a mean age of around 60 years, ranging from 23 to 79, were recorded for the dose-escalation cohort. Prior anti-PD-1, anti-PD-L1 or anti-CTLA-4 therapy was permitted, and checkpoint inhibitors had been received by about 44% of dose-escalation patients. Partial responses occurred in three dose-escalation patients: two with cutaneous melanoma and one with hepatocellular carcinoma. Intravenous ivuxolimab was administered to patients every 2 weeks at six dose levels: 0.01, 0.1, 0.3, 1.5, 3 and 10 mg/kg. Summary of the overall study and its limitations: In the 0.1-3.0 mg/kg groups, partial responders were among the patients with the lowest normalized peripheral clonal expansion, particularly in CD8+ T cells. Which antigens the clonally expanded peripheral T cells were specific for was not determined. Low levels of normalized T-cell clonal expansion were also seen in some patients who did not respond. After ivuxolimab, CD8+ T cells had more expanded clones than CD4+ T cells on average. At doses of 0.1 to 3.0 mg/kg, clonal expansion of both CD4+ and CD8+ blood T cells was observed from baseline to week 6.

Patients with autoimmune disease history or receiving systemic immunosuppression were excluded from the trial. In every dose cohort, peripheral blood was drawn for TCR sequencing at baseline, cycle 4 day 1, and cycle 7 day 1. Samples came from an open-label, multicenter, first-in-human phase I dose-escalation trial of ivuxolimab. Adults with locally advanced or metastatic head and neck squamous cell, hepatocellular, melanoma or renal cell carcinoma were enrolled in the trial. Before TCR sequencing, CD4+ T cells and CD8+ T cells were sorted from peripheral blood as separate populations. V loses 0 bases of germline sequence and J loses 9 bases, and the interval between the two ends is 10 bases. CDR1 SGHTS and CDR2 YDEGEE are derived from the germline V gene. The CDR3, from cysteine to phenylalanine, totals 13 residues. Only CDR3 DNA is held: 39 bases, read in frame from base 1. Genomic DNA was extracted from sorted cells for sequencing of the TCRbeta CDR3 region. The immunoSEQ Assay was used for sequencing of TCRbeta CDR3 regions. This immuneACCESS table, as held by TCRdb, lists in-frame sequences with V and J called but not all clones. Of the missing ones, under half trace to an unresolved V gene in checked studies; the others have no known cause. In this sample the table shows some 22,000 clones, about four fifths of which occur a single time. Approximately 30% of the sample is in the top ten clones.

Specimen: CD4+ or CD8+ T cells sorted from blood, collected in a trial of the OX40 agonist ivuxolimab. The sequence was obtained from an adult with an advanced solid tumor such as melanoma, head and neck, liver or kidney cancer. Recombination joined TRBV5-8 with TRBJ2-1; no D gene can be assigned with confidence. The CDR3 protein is CASSLGTYGEQFF. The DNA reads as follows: TGTGCCAGCAGCTTGGGGACCTACGGTGAGCAGTTCTTC.